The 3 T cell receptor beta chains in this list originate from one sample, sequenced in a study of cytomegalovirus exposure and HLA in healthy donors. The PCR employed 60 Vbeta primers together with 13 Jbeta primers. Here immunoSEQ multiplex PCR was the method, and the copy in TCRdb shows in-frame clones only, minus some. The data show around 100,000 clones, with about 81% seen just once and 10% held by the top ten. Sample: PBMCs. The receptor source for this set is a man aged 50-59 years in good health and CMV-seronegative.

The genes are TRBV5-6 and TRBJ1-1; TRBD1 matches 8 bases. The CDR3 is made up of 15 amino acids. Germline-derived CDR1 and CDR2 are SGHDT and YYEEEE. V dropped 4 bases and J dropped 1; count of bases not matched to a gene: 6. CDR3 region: CASSHGTGPNTEAFF. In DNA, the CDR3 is TGTGCCAGCAGCCACGGGACAGGACCGAACACTGAAGCTTTCTTT.

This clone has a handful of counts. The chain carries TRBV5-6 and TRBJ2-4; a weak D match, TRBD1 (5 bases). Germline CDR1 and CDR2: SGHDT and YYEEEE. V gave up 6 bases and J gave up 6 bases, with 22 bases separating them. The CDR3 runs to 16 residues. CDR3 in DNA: TGTGCCAGCACTTTCTCGGGCAGGGTAGCCTTAAACATTCAGTACTTC. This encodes CASTFSGRVALNIQYF.

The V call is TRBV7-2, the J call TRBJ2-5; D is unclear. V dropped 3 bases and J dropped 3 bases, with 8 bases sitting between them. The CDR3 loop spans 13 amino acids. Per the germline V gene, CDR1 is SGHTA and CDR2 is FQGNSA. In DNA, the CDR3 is TGTGCCAGCAGCTTCCTACCCGAAGAGACCCAGTACTTC. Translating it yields CASSFLPEETQYF.